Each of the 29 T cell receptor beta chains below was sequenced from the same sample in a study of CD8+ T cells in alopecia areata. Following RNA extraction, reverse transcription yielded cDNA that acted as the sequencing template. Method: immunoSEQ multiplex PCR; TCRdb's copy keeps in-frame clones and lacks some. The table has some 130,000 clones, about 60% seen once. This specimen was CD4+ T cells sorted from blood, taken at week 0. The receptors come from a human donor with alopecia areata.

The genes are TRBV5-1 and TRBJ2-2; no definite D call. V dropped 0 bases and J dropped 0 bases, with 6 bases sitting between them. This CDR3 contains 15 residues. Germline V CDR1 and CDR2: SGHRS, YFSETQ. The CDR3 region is CASSLDGPNTGELFF. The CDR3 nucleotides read TGCGCCAGCAGCTTGGACGGACCGAACACCGGGGAGCTGTTTTTT.

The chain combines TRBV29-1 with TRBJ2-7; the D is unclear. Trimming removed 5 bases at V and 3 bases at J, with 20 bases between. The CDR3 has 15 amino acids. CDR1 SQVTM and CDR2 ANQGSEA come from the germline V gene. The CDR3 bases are TGCAGCGTTCGCTCTCACGAGGACGTTCTCTACGAGCAGTACTTC. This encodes CSVRSHEDVLYEQYF.

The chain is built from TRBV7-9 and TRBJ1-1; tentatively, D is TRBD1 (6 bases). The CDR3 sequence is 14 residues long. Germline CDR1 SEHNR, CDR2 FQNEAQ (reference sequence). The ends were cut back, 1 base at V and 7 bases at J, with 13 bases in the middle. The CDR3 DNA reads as TGTGCCAGCAGCTTAGACAGACAGGCGGGTGAAGCTTTCTTT. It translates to CASSLDRQAGEAFF.

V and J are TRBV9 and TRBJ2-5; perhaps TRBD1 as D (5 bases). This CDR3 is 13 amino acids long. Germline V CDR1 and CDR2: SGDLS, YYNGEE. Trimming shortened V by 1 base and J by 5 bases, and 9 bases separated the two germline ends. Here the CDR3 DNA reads TGTGCCAGCAGCGTATCAGGGCGGGAGACCCAGTACTTC. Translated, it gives CASSVSGRETQYF.

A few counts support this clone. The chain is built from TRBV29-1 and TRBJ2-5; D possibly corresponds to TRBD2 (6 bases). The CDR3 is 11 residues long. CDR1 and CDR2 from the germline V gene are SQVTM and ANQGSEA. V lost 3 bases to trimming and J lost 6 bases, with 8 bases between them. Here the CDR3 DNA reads TGCAGCGTTGAGGGGAGGAAGACCCAGTACTTC. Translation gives CSVEGRKTQYF. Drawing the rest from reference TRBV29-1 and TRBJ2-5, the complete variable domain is SAVISQKPSRDICQRGTSLTIQCQVDSQVTMMFWYRQQPGQSLTLIATANQGSEATYESGFVIDKFPISRPNLTFSTLTVSNMSPEDSSIYLCSVEGRKTQYFGPGTRLLVL.

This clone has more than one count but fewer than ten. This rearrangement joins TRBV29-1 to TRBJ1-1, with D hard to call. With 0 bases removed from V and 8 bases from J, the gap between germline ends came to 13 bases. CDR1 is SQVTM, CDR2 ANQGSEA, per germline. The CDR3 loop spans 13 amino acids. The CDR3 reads CSVEDQSGREAFF. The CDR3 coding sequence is TGCAGCGTTGAAGATCAGTCGGGGAGAGAAGCTTTCTTT.

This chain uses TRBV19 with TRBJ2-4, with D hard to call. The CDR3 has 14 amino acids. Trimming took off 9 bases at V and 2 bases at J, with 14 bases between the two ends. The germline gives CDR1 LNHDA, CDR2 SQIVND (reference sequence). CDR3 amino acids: CASRAGLTKNIQYF. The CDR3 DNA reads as TGTGCCAGCAGAGCCGGGTTAACCAAAAACATTCAGTACTTC.

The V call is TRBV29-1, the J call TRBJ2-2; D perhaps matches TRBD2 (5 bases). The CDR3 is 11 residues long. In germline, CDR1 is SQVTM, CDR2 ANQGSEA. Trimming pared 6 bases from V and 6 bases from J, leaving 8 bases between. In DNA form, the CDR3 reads TGCAGCGTCCGGGGTTCCGGGGAGCTGTTTTTT. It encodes CSVRGSGELFF.

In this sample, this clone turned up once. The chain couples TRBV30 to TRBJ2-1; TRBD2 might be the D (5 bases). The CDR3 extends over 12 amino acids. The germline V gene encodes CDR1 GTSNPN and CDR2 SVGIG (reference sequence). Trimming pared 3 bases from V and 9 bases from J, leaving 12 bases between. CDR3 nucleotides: TGTGCCTGGAGCGTTGGACTCCCTGAGCAGTTCTTC. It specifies CAWSVGLPEQFF.

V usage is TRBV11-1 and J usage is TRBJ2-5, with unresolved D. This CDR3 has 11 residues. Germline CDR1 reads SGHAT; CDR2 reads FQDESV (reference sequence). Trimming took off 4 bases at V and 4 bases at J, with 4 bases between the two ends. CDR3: CASSSGETQYF. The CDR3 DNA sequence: TGTGCCAGCAGCTCGGGAGAGACCCAGTACTTC.

The CDR3 DNA is TGTGCCTGGATCCCCTCCTTACAGGGAAGGGGCACTGAAGCTTTCTTT. It is translated as CAWIPSLQGRGTEAFF. The chain carries TRBV30 and TRBJ1-1; perhaps TRBD1 as D (6 bases). This CDR3 is built from 16 residues. Germline assignment: CDR1 GTSNPN and CDR2 SVGIG (reference sequence). Trimming left V 4 bases short and J 4 bases short, with 22 bases between.

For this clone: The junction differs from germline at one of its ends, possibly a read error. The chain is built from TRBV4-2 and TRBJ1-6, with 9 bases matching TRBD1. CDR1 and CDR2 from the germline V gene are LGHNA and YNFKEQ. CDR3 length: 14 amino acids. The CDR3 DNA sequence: TGTGCCAGCAGCCAACCAACGGACAGGGGTGGGCAAAACTTT. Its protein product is CASSQPTDRGGQNF.

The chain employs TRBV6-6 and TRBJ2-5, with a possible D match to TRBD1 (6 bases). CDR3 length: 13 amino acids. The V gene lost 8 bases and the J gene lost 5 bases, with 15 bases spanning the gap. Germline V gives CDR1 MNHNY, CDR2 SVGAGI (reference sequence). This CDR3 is CASDNRVEETQYF. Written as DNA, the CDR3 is TGTGCCAGCGATAACAGGGTCGAGGAGACCCAGTACTTC.

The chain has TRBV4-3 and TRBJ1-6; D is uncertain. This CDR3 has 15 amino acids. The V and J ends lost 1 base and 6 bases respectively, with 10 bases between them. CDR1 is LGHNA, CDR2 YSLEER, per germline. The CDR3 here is CASSQGARINSPLHF. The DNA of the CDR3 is TGCGCCAGCAGCCAAGGGGCCAGAATTAATTCACCCCTCCACTTT.

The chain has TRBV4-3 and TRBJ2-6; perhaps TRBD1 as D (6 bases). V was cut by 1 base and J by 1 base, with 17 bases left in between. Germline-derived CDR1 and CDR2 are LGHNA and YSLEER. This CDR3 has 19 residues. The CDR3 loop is CASSQGGPGVYSGANVLTF. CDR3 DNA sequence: TGCGCCAGCAGCCAAGGGGGCCCAGGGGTGTATTCTGGGGCCAACGTCCTGACTTTC.

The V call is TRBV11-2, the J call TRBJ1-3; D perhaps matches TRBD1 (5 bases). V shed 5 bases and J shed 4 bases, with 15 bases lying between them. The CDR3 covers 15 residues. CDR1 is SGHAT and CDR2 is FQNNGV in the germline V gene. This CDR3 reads CASSITPGTGNTIYF. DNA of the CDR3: TGTGCCAGCAGCATAACCCCAGGGACGGGAAACACCATATATTTT.

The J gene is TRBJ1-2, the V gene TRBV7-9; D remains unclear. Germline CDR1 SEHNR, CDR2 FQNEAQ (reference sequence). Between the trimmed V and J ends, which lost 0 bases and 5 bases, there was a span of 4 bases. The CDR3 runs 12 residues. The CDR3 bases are TGTGCCAGCAGCTTAGCCCAATATGGCTACACCTTC. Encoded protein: CASSLAQYGYTF.

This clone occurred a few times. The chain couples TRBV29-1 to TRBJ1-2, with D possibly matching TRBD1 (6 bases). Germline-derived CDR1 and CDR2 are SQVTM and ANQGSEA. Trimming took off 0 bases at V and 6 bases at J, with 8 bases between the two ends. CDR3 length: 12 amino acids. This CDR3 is CSVEDRGHGYTF. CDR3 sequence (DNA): TGCAGCGTTGAAGACAGGGGCCATGGCTACACCTTC.

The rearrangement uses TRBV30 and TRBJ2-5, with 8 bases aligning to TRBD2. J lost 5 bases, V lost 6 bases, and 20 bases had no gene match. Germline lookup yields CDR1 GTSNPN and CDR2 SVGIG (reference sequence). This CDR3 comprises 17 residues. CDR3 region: CACPRSAGGPSGETQYF. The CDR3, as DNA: TGTGCCTGTCCGCGATCGGCGGGGGGCCCGTCCGGGGAGACCCAGTACTTC.

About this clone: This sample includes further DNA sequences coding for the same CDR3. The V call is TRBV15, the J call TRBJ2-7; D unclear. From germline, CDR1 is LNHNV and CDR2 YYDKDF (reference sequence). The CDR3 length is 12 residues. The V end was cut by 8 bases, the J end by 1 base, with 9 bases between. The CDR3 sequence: CATSRGSYEQYF. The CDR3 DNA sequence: TGTGCCACCTCGCGTGGATCCTACGAGCAGTACTTC.

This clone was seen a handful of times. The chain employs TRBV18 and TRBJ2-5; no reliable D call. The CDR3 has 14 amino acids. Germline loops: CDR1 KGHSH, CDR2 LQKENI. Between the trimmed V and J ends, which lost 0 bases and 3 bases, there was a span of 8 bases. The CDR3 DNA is TGTGCCAGCTCACCACCGTCGATTGAAGAGACCCAGTACTTC. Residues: CASSPPSIEETQYF. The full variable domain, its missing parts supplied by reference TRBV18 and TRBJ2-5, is NAGVMQNPRHLVRRRGQEARLRCSPMKGHSHVYWYRQLPEEGLKFMVYLQKENIIDESGMPKERFSAEFPKEGPSILRIQQVVRGDSAAYFCASSPPSIEETQYFGPGTRLLVL.

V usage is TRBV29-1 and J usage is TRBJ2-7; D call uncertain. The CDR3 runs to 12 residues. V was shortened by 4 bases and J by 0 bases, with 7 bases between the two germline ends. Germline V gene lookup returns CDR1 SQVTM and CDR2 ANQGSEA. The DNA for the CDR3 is TGCAGCGTTGGTAAATCCTCCTACGAGCAGTACTTC. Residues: CSVGKSSYEQYF.

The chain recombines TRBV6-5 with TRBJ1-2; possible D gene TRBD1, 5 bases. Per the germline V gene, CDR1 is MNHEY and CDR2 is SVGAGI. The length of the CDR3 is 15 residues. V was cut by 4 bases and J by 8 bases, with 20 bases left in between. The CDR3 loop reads CASSFGEGLLRGYTF. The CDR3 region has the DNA TGTGCCAGCAGTTTCGGGGAGGGGCTTTTGAGAGGCTACACCTTC.

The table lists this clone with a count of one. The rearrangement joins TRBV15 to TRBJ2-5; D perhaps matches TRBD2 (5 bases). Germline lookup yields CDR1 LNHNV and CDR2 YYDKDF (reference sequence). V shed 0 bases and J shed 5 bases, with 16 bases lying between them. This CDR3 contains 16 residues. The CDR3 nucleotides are TGTGCCACCAGCAGAGAATCCCTTTGGGTAGCGGAGACCCAGTACTTC. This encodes CATSRESLWVAETQYF.

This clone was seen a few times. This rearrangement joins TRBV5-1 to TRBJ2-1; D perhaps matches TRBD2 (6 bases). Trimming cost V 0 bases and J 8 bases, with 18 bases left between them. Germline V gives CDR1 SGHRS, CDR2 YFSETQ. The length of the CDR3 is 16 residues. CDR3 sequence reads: CASSLGPSAGQYEQFF. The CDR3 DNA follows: TGCGCCAGCAGCTTGGGTCCGTCGGCGGGGCAATATGAGCAGTTCTTC.

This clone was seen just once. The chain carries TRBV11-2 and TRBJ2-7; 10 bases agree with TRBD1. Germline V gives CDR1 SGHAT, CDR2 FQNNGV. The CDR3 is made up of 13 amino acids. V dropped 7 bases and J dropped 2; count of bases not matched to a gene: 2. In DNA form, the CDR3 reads TGTGCCAGCAAGGGACAGGGGACCTACGAGCAGTACTTC. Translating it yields CASKGQGTYEQYF.

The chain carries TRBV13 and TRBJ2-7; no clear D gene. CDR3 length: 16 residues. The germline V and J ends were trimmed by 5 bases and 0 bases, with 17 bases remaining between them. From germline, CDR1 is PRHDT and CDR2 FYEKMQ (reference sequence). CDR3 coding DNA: TGTGCCAGCAGCCGACCAGGTGGGAAGGGCTCCTACGAGCAGTACTTC. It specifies CASSRPGGKGSYEQYF.

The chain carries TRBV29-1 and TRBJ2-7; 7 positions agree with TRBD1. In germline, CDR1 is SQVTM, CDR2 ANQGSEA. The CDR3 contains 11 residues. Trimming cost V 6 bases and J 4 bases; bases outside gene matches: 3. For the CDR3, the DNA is TGCAGCGTATTCAGGGGGTACGAGCAGTACTTC. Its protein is CSVFRGYEQYF.

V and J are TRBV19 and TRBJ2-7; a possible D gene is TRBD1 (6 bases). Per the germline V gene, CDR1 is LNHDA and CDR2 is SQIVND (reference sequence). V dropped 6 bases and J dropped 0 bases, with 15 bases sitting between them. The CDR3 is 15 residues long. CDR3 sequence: CASRKDRFLSYEQYF. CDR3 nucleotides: TGTGCCAGTAGAAAAGACAGGTTTCTCTCCTACGAGCAGTACTTC.